This T cell receptor (beta chain) was captured by sequencing in a study of neurological immune-mediated disorders. The team produced cDNA through 5'RACE using 10-nucleotide random UMIs. The yield of each sequencing run was over 160 million TCR-beta sequences from 15-18 subjects. TCRdb reprocessed the 5' RACE reads via MiXCR and lists one record per CDR3 protein. The table has tens of thousands of distinct CDR3 sequences, 7% to 8.5% seen once; the top ten hold around 5%. Germline loops: CDR1 DFQATT, CDR2 SNEGSKA (reference sequence). Trimming took off 5 bases at V and 4 bases at J, with 6 bases between the two ends. The CDR3 is 11 amino acids. The T cells used for sorted libraries numbered roughly 1 million, either CD4+ or CD8+.

This clonotype originated in a man aged 45-65 years in good health. Sequenced input: CD4+ T cells from blood. The chain carries TRBV20-1 and TRBJ2-1; no firm D call. DNA for the CDR3: TGCAGTGCTTCGATTTACAATGAGCAGTTCTTC. This sequence encodes CSASIYNEQFF.